This T cell receptor (beta chain) was recovered during a study of beta chain features in type 1 diabetes. Study findings and constraints: The study found moderately but significantly shorter TCRB CDR3s in all four CD4+ subsets of Type 1 diabetes patients. TCRB repertoires of naive, central memory and Treg cells appeared more similar among patients than among healthy donors.

The authors reverse transcribed all of the isolated RNA, so sequencing captured expressed TCRB transcripts. Profiled with immunoSEQ multiplex PCR; TCRdb holds only in-frame clones, not every one. There are around 600,000 clones in the sample; around 12% occur only once, and more than 0.09% lies in the top ten. The single heparinised draw taken from each donor contained 90 to 150 mL of blood on average. With 6 bases removed from V and 0 bases from J, the gap between germline ends came to 15 bases. CDR3 size: 15 residues. Germline lookup yields CDR1 MNHNS and CDR2 SASEGT. This clone was picked up a small number of times. No antigen is known for it.

Sequencing was carried out using naive CD4+ T cells from blood. The rearrangement joins TRBV6-1 to TRBJ2-7; tentatively, D is TRBD1 (6 bases). The sequence was obtained from a man aged 25-45 years with type 1 diabetes. CDR3 nucleotides: TGTGCCAGCAGAAACGGACAGCGATTCTCCTACGAGCAGTACTTC. Amino acids: CASRNGQRFSYEQYF.